Below are 12 T cell receptor beta chains sequenced from a single sample in a study of shared clonotypes between healthy human individuals. Assay used: immunoSEQ multiplex PCR; TCRdb lists only in-frame clones, some missing. The sample holds 2,100,000 or so clones, around 95% seen once. The sample comprised naive CD4+ T cells sorted from blood. Subset in this sample: CD45RA+ positively selected. The source is a young man in good health.

The rearrangement joins TRBV4-3 to TRBJ2-7, with 9 positions matching TRBD1. The CDR3 is 15 residues long. V lost 3 bases to trimming and J lost 2 bases; unmatched junction nucleotides: 5. The germline V gene encodes CDR1 LGHNA and CDR2 YSLEER. CDR3 nucleotide sequence: TGCGCCAGCAGCCAGGGGACAGGGCCGACCTACGAGCAGTACTTC. Translation: CASSQGTGPTYEQYF.

The chain couples TRBV6-5 to TRBJ2-7; 8 nucleotides match TRBD1. Germline V CDR1 and CDR2: MNHEY, SVGAGI. Losses at the gene ends were 5 bases for V and 3 bases for J; bases not matched to a gene: 9. CDR3 length equals 15 residues. The CDR3: CASSLTWTGSYEQYF. CDR3 nucleotides: TGTGCCAGCAGTCTCACCTGGACAGGGAGCTACGAGCAGTACTTC.

The chain combines TRBV10-1 with TRBJ2-2; tentatively, D is TRBD1 or TRBD2 (5 bases each). Per germline, CDR1 WNHNN and CDR2 SYGVQD (reference sequence). The V end was cut by 0 bases, the J end by 4 bases, with 12 bases between. The CDR3 is made up of 16 amino acids. CDR3 DNA: TGCGCCAGCAGTGAGTCCCCGGGGCGCGGCACCGGGGAGCTGTTTTTT. Residues: CASSESPGRGTGELFF.

The chain combines TRBV6-5 with TRBJ2-7; 9 bases match TRBD1. The CDR3 spans 15 residues. V dropped 5 bases and J dropped 5; count of bases not matched to a gene: 10. The germline CDR1 and CDR2 sequences are MNHEY and SVGAGI. The CDR3 DNA reads TGTGCCAGCAGTCCAACCGGGACAGGGTACGACGAGCAGTACTTC. It yields the protein CASSPTGTGYDEQYF.

The chain uses TRBV13 and TRBJ2-7, with 9 bases lining up with TRBD1. The CDR3 runs 15 residues. Trimming cost V 5 bases and J 3 bases; bases outside gene matches: 8. Germline CDR1 PRHDT, CDR2 FYEKMQ (reference sequence). The CDR3 bases are TGTGCCAGCAGCCTCCGGGACAGGGCAAACTACGAGCAGTACTTC. This codes for CASSLRDRANYEQYF.

V gene TRBV7-9 combines with J gene TRBJ1-1, with D possibly matching TRBD1 (6 bases). In germline, CDR1 is SEHNR, CDR2 FQNEAQ (reference sequence). The CDR3 sequence is 15 residues long. The germline V and J ends were trimmed by 3 bases and 0 bases, with 11 bases remaining between them. The DNA of the CDR3 is TGTGCCAGCAGCTTGCAGGGGACGATGAACACTGAAGCTTTCTTT. Translation gives CASSLQGTMNTEAFF.

This chain joins TRBV19 and TRBJ2-7, with 10 bases aligning to TRBD1. Germline-derived CDR1 and CDR2 are LNHDA and SQIVND (reference sequence). V was pared by 0 bases and J by 3 bases, with 2 bases of the junction left unmatched. The CDR3 consists of 15 residues. The CDR3 region is CASSIEGQGHYEQYF. CDR3 nucleotide sequence: TGTGCCAGTAGTATAGAGGGACAGGGGCACTACGAGCAGTACTTC.

This clone was detected once. The rearrangement joins TRBV5-1 to TRBJ2-2; D possibly matches TRBD1 or TRBD2 (6 bases each). Between the trimmed V and J ends, which lost 0 bases and 3 bases, there was a span of 12 bases. The CDR3 sequence is 16 residues long. The V gene's germline CDR1 is SGHRS and CDR2 YFSETQ. This CDR3 reads CASSLAWGADTGELFF. Written as DNA, the CDR3 is TGCGCCAGCAGCTTGGCCTGGGGGGCGGACACCGGGGAGCTGTTTTTT. The full variable domain, its missing parts supplied by reference TRBV5-1 and TRBJ2-2, is KAGVTQTPRYLIKTRGQQVTLSCSPISGHRSVSWYQQTPGQGLQFLFEYFSETQRNKGNFPGRFSGRQFSNSRSEMNVSTLELGDSALYLCASSLAWGADTGELFFGEGSRLTVL.

The chain links TRBV7-2 to TRBJ2-4, with 9 positions matching TRBD2. The CDR3 is 19 amino acids. The V segment lost 1 base and the J segment 0 bases; nucleotides outside the gene matches: 10. The germline CDR1 and CDR2 sequences are SGHTA and FQGNSA. The CDR3 nucleotides are TGTGCCAGCAGCTTAGAAGCGGGGGGCCGTAAACTAGCCAAAAACATTCAGTACTTC. Translated: CASSLEAGGRKLAKNIQYF.

This clone was recorded once. The J gene is TRBJ1-2, the V gene TRBV6-1; TRBD1 matches at 12 bases. The ends lost 2 bases at V and 0 bases at J; junction bases unmatched: 10. Per germline, CDR1 MNHNS and CDR2 SASEGT. There are 19 residues in the CDR3. The CDR3 region is CASSEWGTGGGRANYGYTF. In DNA form, the CDR3 reads TGTGCCAGCAGTGAATGGGGGACAGGGGGCGGCCGAGCTAACTATGGCTACACCTTC.

The V gene is TRBV28, the J gene TRBJ1-5; no reliable D call. The ends were cut back, 8 bases at V and 3 bases at J, with 17 bases in the middle. This CDR3 is built from 15 residues. The germline gives CDR1 MDHEN, CDR2 SYDVKM. CDR3 loop: CASGIGRLFNQPQHF. CDR3 bases: TGTGCCAGCGGCATAGGCCGACTATTCAATCAGCCCCAGCATTTT.

This clone was observed a single time. The chain carries TRBV6-1 and TRBJ2-7; D remains ambiguous. The CDR3 has 14 residues. Germline loops: CDR1 MNHNS, CDR2 SASEGT. The V and J ends lost 8 bases and 0 bases respectively, with 14 bases between them. The CDR3 reads CASQIGGSSYEQYF. CDR3 nucleotide sequence: TGTGCCAGCCAGATCGGCGGAAGCTCCTACGAGCAGTACTTC.